These 9 T cell receptor beta chains were all obtained from the same sample, sequenced in a study of T cell clonality in common variable immunodeficiency. Sequencing was performed with immunoSEQ multiplex PCR; in TCRdb, only in-frame clones are kept and a portion is missing. This sample includes approximately 30,000 clones with no singletons; its ten biggest clones take up about 4.5%. The sequenced sample was peripheral blood mononuclear cells. The receptors derive from a person aged 18 to 75 in good health.

This clone was found many times. CDR3 protein: CASSHQGSYEQYF. CDR3 DNA, as far as it was read: TGTGCCAGCAGCCACCAGGGAAGCTACGAG. This sequence joins TRBV7-9 and TRBJ2-7; maybe TRBD1 (5 bases). The read terminates 3 residues before the CDR3 end, so the remaining end is supplied by the germline J gene. V was trimmed by 5 bases and J by 3 bases, leaving 11 bases between them. The CDR3 has 13 residues. CDR1 is SEHNR and CDR2 is FQNEAQ in the germline V gene (reference sequence).

This clone was counted ten times or more. The CDR3 end is not reached by the read, which stops 3 residues before it; the germline J gene fills it in. The V call is TRBV7-9, the J call TRBJ2-1, with TRBD2 identical over 8 bases. CDR1 SEHNR and CDR2 FQNEAQ come from the germline V gene (reference sequence). The CDR3 covers 15 residues. J lost 7 bases, V lost 5 bases, and 10 bases had no gene match. CDR3 protein: CASSPPGLEGNEQFF. The CDR3 bases that were read are TGTGCCAGCAGCCCGCCGGGACTAGAAGGGAATGAG.

Of note for this clone: The read terminates 3 residues ahead of where the CDR3 ends, so the germline J gene completes it. The chain joins TRBV7-9 to TRBJ1-1, with 7 bases fitting TRBD1. Germline lookup yields CDR1 SEHNR and CDR2 FQNEAQ (reference sequence). The CDR3 consists of 14 residues. V trimming: 5 bases; J trimming: 4 bases; junction bases outside the gene matches: 7. CDR3 in amino acids: CASSIQGSITEAFF. The CDR3 DNA, read in part, is TGTGCCAGCAGCATACAGGGGAGTATCACTGAA. Filled out from reference TRBV7-9 and TRBJ1-1, the complete variable domain reads DTGVSQNPRHKITKRGQNVTFRCDPISEHNRLYWYRQTLGQGPEFLTYFQNEAQLEKSRLLSDRFSAERPKGSFSTLEIQRTEQGDSAMYLCASSIQGSITEAFFGQGTRLTVV.

This clone was recorded a few times. The read ends 3 residues before the CDR3 terminus; that terminus is restored from the germline J gene. This chain uses TRBV7-9 with TRBJ2-3; D is unclear. Germline V lookup: CDR1 SEHNR, CDR2 FQNEAQ (reference sequence). The CDR3 has 12 amino acids. Incomplete CDR3 DNA: TGTGCCAGCAGTCTGAGTGGGCAGCCG. Translating gives CASSLSGQP. The full-length CDR3 reads as CASSLSGQPQYF.

This clone was recorded at least ten times. The CDR3 extends 3 residues past the end of the read, so its final part is completed from the germline J gene. This sequence joins TRBV24-1 and TRBJ2-3; 10 positions agree with TRBD2. Looked up from germline, CDR1 is KGHDR and CDR2 is SFDVKD. The ends lost 1 base at V and 3 bases at J; junction bases unmatched: 6. CDR3 length: 17 residues. Incomplete CDR3 DNA: TGTGCCACCAGTGATTTACCTAGCGGGAGTCGTACAGATACG. Translating it yields CATSDLPSGSRTDT. The full-length CDR3 reads as CATSDLPSGSRTDTQYF.

This clone appeared many times. The read comes to an end 3 residues before the CDR3 does, leaving the germline J gene to fill in the end. The J gene is TRBJ2-1, the V gene TRBV18; 8 nucleotides agree with TRBD1. After removal of 3 bases from V and 6 bases from J, the junction contained 7 bases not matched to a gene. The CDR3 is 15 amino acids. CDR1 and CDR2 (germline): KGHSH, LQKENI. CDR3 DNA, as far as it was read: TGTGCCAGCTCACCCTCAGGGGGCGCGGTCAATGAG. This gives the protein CASSPSGGAVNE. The complete CDR3 protein is CASSPSGGAVNEQFF.

This clone was seen at least ten times. The CDR3 is cut off 3 residues early in the read; its end comes from the germline J gene. The rearrangement joins TRBV20-1 to TRBJ2-3; possibly TRBD1 for D (6 bases). V lost 3 bases to trimming and J lost 0 bases, with 13 bases between them. Per the germline V gene, CDR1 is DFQATT and CDR2 is SNEGSKA (reference sequence). This CDR3 comprises 15 residues. CDR3: CSASRDMTSTDTQYF. The covered CDR3 bases are TGCAGTGCTAGCCGGGACATGACTAGCACAGATACG.

This clone came up a few times. The read finishes 3 residues shy of the CDR3 end, and the germline J gene is used to complete it. The V and J genes are TRBV11-2 and TRBJ1-2, with 7 bases identical to TRBD1. Germline V gene data show CDR1 as SGHAT and CDR2 as FQNNGV. This CDR3 contains 12 residues. CDR3 amino acids: CASTDRVAGYTF. The covered CDR3 bases are TGTGCCAGCACCGACAGGGTCGCGGGC.

This clone was found a few times. The read ends 3 residues before the CDR3 terminus; that terminus is restored from the germline J gene. V usage is TRBV11-3 and J usage is TRBJ1-2; D is unclear. CDR1 is SGHNT and CDR2 is YENEEA in the germline V gene. The CDR3 loop spans 12 amino acids. V shed 5 bases and J shed 3 bases, with 7 bases lying between them. The sequenced CDR3 bases are TGTGCCAGCAGCCCCGGGGACTATGGC. Protein sequence: CASSPGDYG. The complete CDR3 reads CASSPGDYGYTF.